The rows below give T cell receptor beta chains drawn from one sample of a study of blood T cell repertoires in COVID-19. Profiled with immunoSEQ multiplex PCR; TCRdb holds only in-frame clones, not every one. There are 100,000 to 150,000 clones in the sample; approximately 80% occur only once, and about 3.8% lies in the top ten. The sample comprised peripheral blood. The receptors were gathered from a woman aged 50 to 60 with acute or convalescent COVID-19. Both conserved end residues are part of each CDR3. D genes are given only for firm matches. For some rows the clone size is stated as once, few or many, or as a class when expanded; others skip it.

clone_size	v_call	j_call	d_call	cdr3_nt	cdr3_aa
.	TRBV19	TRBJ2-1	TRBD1	TGTGCCAGTAGTCATCAGGGGGCTTGGGATGAGCAGTTCTTC	CASSHQGAWDEQFF
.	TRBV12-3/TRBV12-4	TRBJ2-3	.	TGTGCCAGCAGTTTAGCGGGGGGAGATACGCAGTATTTT	CASSLAGGDTQYF
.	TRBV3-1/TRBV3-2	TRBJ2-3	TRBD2	TGTGCCTCCAACGCGGGGGGGCCCGATACGCAGTATTTT	CASNAGGPDTQYF
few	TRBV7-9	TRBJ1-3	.	TGTGCCAGCAGCTTCGCAGGTTTTGACACCATATATTTT	CASSFAGFDTIYF
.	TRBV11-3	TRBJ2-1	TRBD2	TGTGCCAGCAGCGCTGGGACTAGCGGCCCGACATGGCAGTTCTTC	CASSAGTSGPTWQFF
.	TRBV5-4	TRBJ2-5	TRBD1	TGTGCCAGCAGCTACAGGGGACGGGAGACCCAGTACTTC	CASSYRGRETQYF
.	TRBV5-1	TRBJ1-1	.	TGCGCCAGCAGCCCCATGCCAGGGAGGGACACTGAAGCTTTCTTT	CASSPMPGRDTEAFF
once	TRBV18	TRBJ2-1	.	TGTGCCAGCTCACTAGTGACCGGTGGAGGCTCCTACAATGAGCAGTTCTTC	CASSLVTGGGSYNEQFF
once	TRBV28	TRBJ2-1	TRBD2	TGTGCCAGCAGTTCCCGACAGGGACTAGCGGAAGTAAATGAGCAGTTCTTC	CASSSRQGLAEVNEQFF
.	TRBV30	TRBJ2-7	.	TGTGCCTGGAGTGTAATGGCAGGCTCCTACGAGCAGTACTTC	CAWSVMAGSYEQYF
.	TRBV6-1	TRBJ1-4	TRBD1	TGTGCCAGCAGTGAGAACAGGGGGAATGAAAAACTGTTTTTT	CASSENRGNEKLFF
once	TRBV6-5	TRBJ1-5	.	TGTGCCAGCAGTAAGCAGGGGCTCGGCAATCAGCCCCAGCATTTT	CASSKQGLGNQPQHF
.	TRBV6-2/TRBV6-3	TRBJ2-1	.	TGTGCCAGCAGTTACTCCCGACTTAAGCAGTTCTTC	CASSYSRLKQFF
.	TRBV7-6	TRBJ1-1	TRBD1	TGTGCCAGCAGCAGACCAAGACAGGGTTGGGACACTGAAGCTTTCTTT	CASSRPRQGWDTEAFF
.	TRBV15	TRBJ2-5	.	TGTGCCACCAGCAGGCTCCCCGGGACTGTGGGGGAGACCCAGTACTTC	CATSRLPGTVGETQYF
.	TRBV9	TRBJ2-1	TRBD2	TGTGCCAGCAGCCCCTGGGTAGCGGGAAGTAACAATGAGCAGTTCTTC	CASSPWVAGSNNEQFF
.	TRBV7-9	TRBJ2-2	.	TGTGCCAGCAGTTATCCACCTAGTAGTTCCACCGGGGAGCTGTTTTTT	CASSYPPSSSTGELFF
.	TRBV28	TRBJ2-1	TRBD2	TGTGCCAGCAGAAACGAGCGGGAGGGCCACTATGAGCAGTTCTTC	CASRNEREGHYEQFF
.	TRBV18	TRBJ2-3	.	TGTGCCAGCTCACCTAGCGGATGGAGGGATACGCAGTATTTT	CASSPSGWRDTQYF
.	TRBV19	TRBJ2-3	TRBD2	TGTGCCAGTAGTCGCGGGGGGGCCGGAAAAGATACGCAGTATTTT	CASSRGGAGKDTQYF
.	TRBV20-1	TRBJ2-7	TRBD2	TGCAGTGCTAGTTTCTTACTAGCGGGACAATATTCATACTTC	CSASFLLAGQYSYF
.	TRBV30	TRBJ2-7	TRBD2	TGTGCCTGGAGCCTCGAGGCGGGAGACGAGCAGTACTTC	CAWSLEAGDEQYF
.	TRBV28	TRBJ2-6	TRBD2	TGTGCCAGCAGTTTCGGTACGGGGGGGGTCGGCCACTCTGGGGCCAACGTCCTGACTTTC	CASSFGTGGVGHSGANVLTF
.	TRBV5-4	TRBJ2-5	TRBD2	TGTGCCAGCAGCTTTGGGGGGGACGAAGAGACCCAGTACTTC	CASSFGGDEETQYF
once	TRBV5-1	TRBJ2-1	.	TGCGCCAGCAGCTTGATTCCGGGGAAATACAATGAGCAGTTCTTC	CASSLIPGKYNEQFF
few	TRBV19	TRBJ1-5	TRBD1	TGTGCCAGTAGTAGACAGGGGCGTCAAAGTTTTAGCAATCAGCCCCAGCATTTT	CASSRQGRQSFSNQPQHF
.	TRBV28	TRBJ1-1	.	TGTGCCAGCAGTCCCCGAGTCACTGAAGCTTTCTTT	CASSPRVTEAFF
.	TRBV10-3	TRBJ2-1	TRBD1	TGTGCCATCAAGGGACAGGGTAACTACAATGAGCAGTTCTTC	CAIKGQGNYNEQFF
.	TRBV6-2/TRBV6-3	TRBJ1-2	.	TGTGCCAGCAGTCTCCAGGCGGGTTATGGCTACACCTTC	CASSLQAGYGYTF
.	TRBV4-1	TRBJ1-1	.	TGCGCCAGCAGCCAAGACAGGACACGCACTGAAGCTTTCTTT	CASSQDRTRTEAFF
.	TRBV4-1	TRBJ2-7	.	TGCGCCAGCAGCCAAGGTAGCAGGGCGGAATTCTACGAGCAGTACTTC	CASSQGSRAEFYEQYF
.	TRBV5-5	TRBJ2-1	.	TGTGCCAGCAGCTTTAGGGGGGGCATCAATGAGCAGTTCTTC	CASSFRGGINEQFF
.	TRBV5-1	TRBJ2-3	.	TGCGCCAGCAGCTTGGGACAGGTAGTCACAGATACGCAGTATTTT	CASSLGQVVTDTQYF
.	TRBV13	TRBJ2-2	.	TGTGCCAGCAGCTTAGGGACAGATAACACCGGGGAGCTGTTTTTT	CASSLGTDNTGELFF
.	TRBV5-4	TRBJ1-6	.	TGTGCCAGCAGCTTAGGAAGGGGAATCTATAATTCACCCCTCCACTTT	CASSLGRGIYNSPLHF
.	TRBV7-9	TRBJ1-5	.	TGTGCCAGCAGCTTATACCCAGGGTCCCAGCATTTT	CASSLYPGSQHF
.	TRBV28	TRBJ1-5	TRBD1	TGTGCCAGCAGTGTGGGGTCAGGGGGTCAGCCCCAGCATTTT	CASSVGSGGQPQHF
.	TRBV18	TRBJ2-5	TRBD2	TGTGCCAGCTCACCGGGACTAGCCCAAGAGACCCAGTACTTC	CASSPGLAQETQYF
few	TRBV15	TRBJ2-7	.	TGTGCCACCAGCAGGGATCAGGGGTCAGCCTACGAGCAGTACTTC	CATSRDQGSAYEQYF
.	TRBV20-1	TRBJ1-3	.	TGCAGTGCTAGTTATCAGGGCGGTGGAAACACCATATATTTT	CSASYQGGGNTIYF
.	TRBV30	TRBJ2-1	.	TGTGCCTGGAGTGTAATAGGGGAAGTGAATGAGCAGTTCTTC	CAWSVIGEVNEQFF